What follows is one T cell receptor beta chain and its context. Its cognate antigen is unknown. This specimen comes from a study of cytomegalovirus exposure and HLA in healthy donors. Study as a whole: Unique TCR beta sequences numbering about 100 million came from about 179 million T cells in an earlier analysis.

This CDR3 comprises 13 residues. Germline V CDR1 and CDR2: MDHEN, SYDVKM. Germline trimming cut 8 bases from V and 4 bases from J; bases unmatched to any gene: 5. It was with 60 Vbeta and 13 Jbeta primers that the PCR ran. Profiled with immunoSEQ multiplex PCR; TCRdb holds only in-frame clones, not every one. Of 95,000 to 150,000 clones in the sample, 73% were seen once. Whole-study results and caveats: An assumption of roughly uniform sequencing depth across donors underlay the presence/absence analyses. Most observed TCR sequences were rare, whereas some public TCRs were detected in many donors. Information on immune exposure was restricted to one variable (CMV serostatus).

This TCR came from a man in his 60s in good health and CMV-seropositive. The chain combines TRBV28 with TRBJ1-5, with 7 bases that match TRBD1. Source material: PBMCs. CDR3 amino acids: CASGGQLNQPQHF. In DNA, the CDR3 is TGTGCCAGCGGGGGACAGCTTAATCAGCCCCAGCATTTT.